This TCR beta chain was captured in a study of CD8+CD57+ T cells in acquired aplastic anemia. Background on the study: Healthy donors averaged approximately 11 million reads for CD4+ cells.

The CDR3 loop spans 13 amino acids. V shed 6 bases and J 2 bases; nucleotides not matched to a gene: 3. Germline lookup yields CDR1 LNHDA and CDR2 SQIVND (reference sequence). Template material for TCR beta VDJ and CDR3 profiling consisted of genomic DNA. One entry per CDR3 protein, called by TCRdb with MiXCR from the reads. The sample records roughly 170,000 distinct CDR3 sequences, around 60% being singletons. The chain joins TRBV19 to TRBJ2-5; 7 bases are shared with TRBD1. The TCR originated in a human donor in good health. The sequencing input was sorted CD4+, CD8+, or CD8+CD57+ T cells (not recorded which) from PBMCs. CDR3: CASRRTGQETQYF. In nucleotides, the CDR3 is TGTGCCAGTAGGCGGACAGGACAAGAGACCCAGTACTTC.